This T cell receptor (beta chain) was documented in a study of blood T cell repertoires in COVID-19. The wider study: Acute and convalescent COVID-19 samples came from the United States, Italy and Spain. T cells, B-cell-depleted T cells, or PBMCs provided the cDNA or gDNA that served as material.

The assay was immunoSEQ multiplex PCR, and TCRdb's table has in-frame clones only and misses some. Of approximately 260,000 clones in the sample, 65% to 85% are singletons; the top ten hold about 4%. V shed 0 bases and J 5 bases; nucleotides not matched to a gene: 6. The CDR3 length is 16 residues. Germline V CDR1 and CDR2: LGHNT, FRNRAP. The genes are TRBV12-5 and TRBJ2-5; 10 bases align to TRBD2. Specimen: peripheral blood. This sequence originates from a woman aged 40 to 50 with active or convalescent COVID-19. CDR3 loop: CASGLVASGGVETQYF. The CDR3 DNA reads TGTGCTAGTGGTTTGGTAGCCAGCGGGGGGGTGGAGACCCAGTACTTC.